These 14 T cell receptor beta chains share one sample of origin, sequenced in a study of early T cells in non-severe SARS-CoV-2 infection. TCRdb passed the 5' RACE reads through MiXCR, listing each CDR3 protein once. The sample has 85,000 to 100,000 distinct CDR3 sequences, roughly 9.6% seen once. The sample in question was whole blood, obtained at baseline. These receptors all come from an adult who was a healthcare worker with PCR-confirmed SARS-CoV-2 infection or an uninfected control (not recorded which).

This clonotype was observed many times. The chain combines TRBV20-1 with TRBJ1-4; no clear D. This CDR3 is built from 13 residues. Germline-derived CDR1 and CDR2 are DFQATT and SNEGSKA (reference sequence). The V gene lost 2 bases and the J gene lost 4 bases, with 8 bases spanning the gap. The CDR3 sequence: CSARTADNEKLFF. CDR3 in DNA: TGCAGTGCTAGAACGGCAGATAATGAAAAACTGTTTTTT.

The chain carries TRBV2 and TRBJ2-1, with 9 bases matching TRBD2. Germline CDR1 is SNHLY and CDR2 is FYNNEI. The CDR3 spans 14 residues. V was clipped by 8 bases and J by 7 bases; unmatched bases: 9. CDR3 loop: CASPGLAGENEQFF. CDR3 DNA sequence: TGTGCCAGCCCCGGGTTAGCGGGGGAGAATGAGCAGTTCTTC.

V usage is TRBV20-1 and J usage is TRBJ2-3; D tentatively reads TRBD1 or TRBD2 (5 bases each). Germline-derived CDR1 and CDR2 are DFQATT and SNEGSKA (reference sequence). V lost 6 bases and J lost 4, with 14 bases in between. This CDR3 is 13 amino acids long. CDR3 region: CSATGARADTQYF. CDR3 sequence (DNA): TGCAGTGCAACCGGGGCCAGGGCAGATACGCAGTATTTT.

There are a few counts of this clonotype. The chain employs TRBV10-3 and TRBJ2-7, with D possibly called TRBD1 or TRBD2 (6 bases each). CDR1 and CDR2 from the germline V gene are ENHRY and SYGVKD. The CDR3 loop spans 15 amino acids. Trimming left V 7 bases short and J 1 base short, with 17 bases between. The chain's CDR3 is CAITRGGPNSYEQYF. The CDR3 coding sequence is TGTGCCATCACCCGAGGGGGGCCTAATTCCTACGAGCAGTACTTC.

This clonotype was found a few times. This chain links TRBV10-3 with TRBJ2-2; tentative D call: TRBD2 (5 bases). V was pared by 9 bases and J by 4 bases, with 15 bases between. The CDR3 sequence is 14 residues long. Germline CDR1 ENHRY, CDR2 SYGVKD. This CDR3 is CAISGWRGTGELFF. The DNA for the CDR3 is TGTGCCATTTCGGGGTGGCGCGGCACCGGGGAGCTGTTTTTT.

The rearrangement uses TRBV6-2 or TRBV6-3 and TRBJ2-4; a possible D gene is TRBD2 (6 bases). Germline CDR1 is MNHEY and CDR2 is SVGEGT. This CDR3 contains 15 residues. The V and J ends lost 4 bases and 0 bases respectively, with 10 bases between them. In DNA, the CDR3 is TGTGCCAGCAGTTTAATCGGGAGAGCCAAAAACATTCAGTACTTC. Amino acids: CASSLIGRAKNIQYF.

This clonotype came up a few times. The V and J genes are TRBV12-3 or TRBV12-4 and TRBJ1-2, with 8 bases matching TRBD1. The CDR3 loop spans 16 amino acids. V dropped 6 bases and J dropped 1; count of bases not matched to a gene: 10. CDR3 region: CASSRTGGTLNYGYTF. In DNA form, the CDR3 reads TGTGCCAGCAGCAGAACAGGGGGAACGCTTAACTATGGCTACACCTTC.

V usage is TRBV7-3 and J usage is TRBJ2-1, with 11 bases fitting TRBD2. V was pared by 5 bases and J by 7 bases, with 22 bases of the junction left unmatched. The germline V gene has CDR1 SGHTA and CDR2 FQGTGA. The CDR3 has 20 residues. CDR3 sequence: CASSPEGLAETAGIGNEQFF. Here the CDR3 DNA reads TGTGCCAGCAGCCCAGAGGGACTAGCGGAAACGGCGGGAATAGGAAATGAGCAGTTCTTC.

Ten or more counts support this clonotype. This chain connects TRBV20-1 to TRBJ2-1; 11 nucleotides line up with TRBD2. The J segment lost 0 bases and the V segment lost 6 bases, leaving 7 bases of the junction unmatched. Looked up from germline, CDR1 is DFQATT and CDR2 is SNEGSKA (reference sequence). This CDR3 comprises 16 residues. CDR3 loop: CSARGLAASSYNEQFF. The CDR3 DNA follows: TGCAGTGCCAGGGGACTAGCGGCGAGCTCCTACAATGAGCAGTTCTTC.

This clonotype has a count of ten or more. The chain combines TRBV5-6 with TRBJ2-1, with unresolved D. The CDR3 totals 15 residues. Trimming left V 4 bases short and J 6 bases short, with 17 bases between. From germline, CDR1 is SGHDT and CDR2 YYEEEE. This CDR3 is CASSPGIRNFNEQFF. Written as DNA, the CDR3 is TGTGCCAGCAGCCCAGGCATCAGGAACTTCAATGAGCAGTTCTTC.

The sample holds a few counts of this clonotype. The rearrangement joins TRBV20-1 to TRBJ1-6; possible D gene TRBD1, 5 bases. The germline CDR1 and CDR2 sequences are DFQATT and SNEGSKA (reference sequence). The CDR3 sequence is 14 residues long. V was clipped by 8 bases and J by 6 bases, with 17 bases between them. The DNA for the CDR3 is TGCAGTTGGAACCCAGGGACCGGTAATTCACCCCTCCACTTT. Amino acids: CSWNPGTGNSPLHF.

There are many counts of this clonotype. J is TRBJ2-2 and V is TRBV13, with D perhaps TRBD1 (6 bases). CDR1 and CDR2 from the germline V gene are PRHDT and FYEKMQ (reference sequence). The CDR3 covers 14 residues. Trimming stripped 5 bases from V and 1 base from J, with 8 bases between. The DNA for the CDR3 is TGTGCCAGCAGCCCAGGGGTGAACACCGGGGAGCTGTTTTTT. It translates to CASSPGVNTGELFF.

The V and J genes are TRBV5-6 and TRBJ2-3; TRBD2 aligns across 7 bases. CDR3 length: 16 amino acids. After removal of 1 base from V and 0 bases from J, the junction contained 5 bases not matched to a gene. Germline values: CDR1 SGHDT, CDR2 YYEEEE. CDR3 in amino acids: CASSLWLAESTDTQYF. The DNA of the CDR3 is TGTGCCAGCAGCTTGTGGCTAGCGGAGAGCACAGATACGCAGTATTTT.

There are many counts of this clonotype. The chain carries TRBV12-3 or TRBV12-4 and TRBJ2-2; 10 nucleotides line up with TRBD2. V lost 6 bases, J lost 5 bases, and 3 bases stayed unmatched. The length of the CDR3 is 14 residues. The CDR3 coding sequence is TGTGCCAGCAGGCTAGCGGGAGTTACCGGGGAGCTGTTTTTT. Amino acids: CASRLAGVTGELFF.